The entry below gives a single T cell receptor (beta chain) sequence along with its context. The sample originates from a study of blood T cell repertoires in COVID-19. The wider study: The United States, Italy and Spain were the sources of the acute and convalescent COVID-19 samples.

Germline loops: CDR1 LGHNA, CDR2 YNFKEQ. Trimming removed 0 bases from V and 6 bases from J; junction bases left unmatched: 3. The CDR3 is made up of 16 amino acids. Sequencing used immunoSEQ multiplex PCR; TCRdb keeps in-frame clones, though not all of them. This sample has some 220,000 clones; 80% to 90% occur once, and the top ten carry under 4.5%. Sequenced: peripheral blood. The source is a man aged 50 to 60 with acute or convalescent COVID-19. The chain employs TRBV4-2 and TRBJ1-6, with 9 bases identical to TRBD1. The CDR3 DNA reads TGTGCCAGCAGCCAAGATAGGGACAGGGTTAATTCACCCCTCCACTTT. This sequence encodes CASSQDRDRVNSPLHF.